What follows is one TCR beta chain and its context. Profiling relied on immunoSEQ multiplex PCR, and the TCRdb table lists in-frame clones only, not all of them. The table shows 110,000 to 150,000 clones, with approximately 88% occurring only once. This sample was included in a study of control samples from healthy donors and cancer patients. CDR3 size: 16 residues. From germline, CDR1 is MNHEY and CDR2 SMNVEV (reference sequence). Unmatched junction bases numbered 3, after V lost 5 bases and J lost 0 bases. The clonotype comes from a man younger than 40 in good health. What was sequenced was blood. The chain carries TRBV27 and TRBJ2-7, with TRBD2 matching 14 bases. Written as DNA, the CDR3 is TGTGCCAGCAGTCTTGGGACTAGCGGGGGCTCCTACGAGCAGTACTTC. Its translation is CASSLGTSGGSYEQYF.